A single sample is the source of the 3 T cell receptor beta chains below, sequenced in a study of blood T cell repertoires in COVID-19. The protocol was immunoSEQ multiplex PCR, while the TCRdb copy is restricted to in-frame clones and leaves out a portion. The sample shows about 190,000 clones, around 79% of them seen only once. Material: peripheral blood. The receptors stem from a woman aged 45-65 years with acute or convalescent COVID-19.

The gene calls are TRBV27 and TRBJ2-7, with D possibly being TRBD1 (5 bases). V was cut by 3 bases and J by 4 bases, with 10 bases left in between. The CDR3 consists of 13 residues. Germline loops: CDR1 MNHEY, CDR2 SMNVEV (reference sequence). DNA of the CDR3: TGTGCCAGCAGTTTCCGACAGCCTTACGAGCAGTACTTC. It encodes CASSFRQPYEQYF.

The chain joins TRBV7-8 to TRBJ2-7, with D perhaps matching TRBD2 (5 bases). Germline V gene sequence: CDR1 SGHVS, CDR2 FQNEAQ. The CDR3 is made up of 15 amino acids. V dropped 6 bases and J dropped 2 bases, with 17 bases sitting between them. In DNA form, the CDR3 reads TGTGCCAGCAGTTTAACACGGATCGGGGCCTACGAGCAGTACTTC. Translating gives CASSLTRIGAYEQYF.

In its sample, this clone was seen a few times. At one end, the junction sequence differs from germline, possibly due to a read error. The CDR3 DNA follows: TGTGCCAGCAGCCCTGAAAACAGGGTGCCTTCCTTC. Its translation: CASSPENRVPSF. V usage is TRBV5-8 and J usage is TRBJ1-2; possibly TRBD1 for D (6 bases). CDR3 length equals 12 residues. Germline loops: CDR1 SGHTS, CDR2 YDEGEE. Looking up the rest from reference TRBV5-8 and TRBJ1-2 gives the full variable domain: EAGVTQSPTHLIKTRGQQATLRCSPISGHTSVYWYQQALGLGLQFLLWYDEGEERNRGNFPPRFSGRQFPNYSSELNVNALELEDSALYLCASSPENRVPSFGSGTRLTVV.